These 5 T cell receptor beta chains came from one sample sequenced in a study of T cell changes during pregnancy in multiple sclerosis. Produced via immunoSEQ multiplex PCR; TCRdb's table is partial and in-frame only. Of 75,000 to 80,000 clones in the sample, around 93% were seen once. The sample was peripheral blood, taken in the second trimester of pregnancy. The receptors originated from a female donor in good health, enrolled as a control in a pregnancy study.

The chain joins TRBV12-5 to TRBJ1-5; the D is unclear. The CDR3 contains 12 residues. Germline values: CDR1 LGHNT, CDR2 FRNRAP. Trimming stripped 5 bases from V and 6 bases from J, with 8 bases between. The chain's CDR3 is CASGVGGQPQHF. The CDR3 DNA follows: TGTGCTAGTGGTGTCGGAGGTCAGCCCCAGCATTTT.

The chain joins TRBV6-4 to TRBJ2-2; 7 bases match TRBD1. Germline V gene data show CDR1 as MRHNA and CDR2 as SNTAGT. Trimming removed 1 base from V and 5 bases from J; junction bases left unmatched: 4. The CDR3 covers 15 residues. The CDR3 region has the DNA TGTGCCAGCAGTGACTACCCAGGGGGAACCGGGGAGCTGTTTTTT. This codes for CASSDYPGGTGELFF.

The chain uses TRBV6-5 and TRBJ2-2; TRBD1 aligns across 7 bases. Looked up from germline, CDR1 is MNHEY and CDR2 is SVGAGI. V was clipped by 6 bases and J by 1 base; unmatched bases: 5. The length of the CDR3 is 15 residues. Here the CDR3 reads CASSPGTENTGELFF. The CDR3 coding sequence is TGTGCCAGCAGCCCTGGGACAGAGAACACCGGGGAGCTGTTTTTT.

This chain uses TRBV9 with TRBJ1-2; 7 positions agree with TRBD1. Germline loops: CDR1 SGDLS, CDR2 YYNGEE. Trimming at V came to 6 bases and at J to 5 bases, leaving 13 bases not matched to a gene. This CDR3 comprises 15 residues. The CDR3 is CASTRGGRGVYGYTF. CDR3 coding DNA: TGTGCCAGCACCCGAGGGGGCAGGGGAGTATATGGCTACACCTTC.

Only a few counts were recorded for this clone. This chain uses TRBV4-3 with TRBJ2-5; D is ambiguous. Germline CDR1 reads LGHNA; CDR2 reads YSLEER. CDR3 length: 12 residues. Trimming shortened V by 0 bases and J by 5 bases, and 4 bases separated the two germline ends. CDR3 in amino acids: CASSQDYETQYF. As DNA, the CDR3 is TGCGCCAGCAGCCAAGACTACGAGACCCAGTACTTC.